Described below is a single T cell receptor beta chain sequence and its context. Trimming took 5 bases from V and 2 from J; bases not matched to a gene: 3. The CDR3 runs 13 residues. The repertoire was sequenced with immunoSEQ multiplex PCR; TCRdb's copy has only in-frame clones and lacks some. This table holds just over 75,000 clones, roughly 80% found once. These data originate in a study of blood T cell repertoires in COVID-19. This receptor was obtained from a man in his 60s with active or convalescent COVID-19. Sequenced sample: peripheral blood. The rearrangement links TRBV12-3 or TRBV12-4 to TRBJ2-7, with 7 bases that match TRBD2. The CDR3 here is CASSKGRAYEQYF. The CDR3 DNA is TGTGCCAGCAGTAAAGGGAGGGCCTACGAGCAGTACTTC.